Each of the 14 T cell receptor beta chains below was sequenced from the same sample in a study of T-cell memory formation after mild COVID-19. TCRdb recomputed calls from the 5' RACE reads with MiXCR, one row per CDR3 protein. This sample has some 490,000 distinct CDR3 sequences, with roughly 18% found just once. The sequencing input was PBMCs or a T cell subset sorted from them (not recorded which). The receptors were gathered from an adult woman who had mild COVID-19 (a few samples of this study predate the infection). Cell type and time point are not known.

This clonotype was observed once. V gene TRBV15 combines with J gene TRBJ2-7, with 8 bases matching TRBD2. The length of the CDR3 is 16 residues. Germline trimming cut 4 bases from V and 5 bases from J; bases unmatched to any gene: 13. Germline V gives CDR1 LNHNV, CDR2 YYDKDF (reference sequence). This CDR3 is CATSTDYSGKVDEQYF. The DNA for the CDR3 is TGTGCCACCAGCACGGACTATAGCGGGAAAGTTGACGAGCAGTACTTC.

The rearrangement joins TRBV29-1 to TRBJ2-7; the match to TRBD2 covers 9 bases. The CDR3 totals 14 residues. The germline V gene has CDR1 SQVTM and CDR2 ANQGSEA. J was trimmed by 0 bases and V by 6 bases; bases with no gene match: 6. The CDR3 is CSVWTSASSYEQYF. In DNA, the CDR3 is TGCAGCGTCTGGACTAGCGCGAGCTCCTACGAGCAGTACTTC.

J is TRBJ2-5 and V is TRBV6-5; 8 nucleotides line up with TRBD2. The ends lost 2 bases at V and 5 bases at J; junction bases unmatched: 7. This CDR3 contains 15 residues. The germline V gene has CDR1 MNHEY and CDR2 SVGAGI. The CDR3 protein is CASSYKASGRETQYF. CDR3 coding DNA: TGTGCCAGCAGTTACAAGGCTAGCGGGCGGGAGACCCAGTACTTC.

This chain joins TRBV7-9 and TRBJ2-7; unclear D gene. CDR1 and CDR2 (germline): SEHNR, FQNEAQ (reference sequence). This CDR3 is 14 amino acids long. Trimming left V 5 bases short and J 5 bases short, with 16 bases between. The CDR3 loop is CASSRGPLRDEQYF. In DNA form, the CDR3 reads TGTGCCAGCAGCCGTGGACCCCTTCGGGACGAGCAGTACTTC.

This rearrangement joins TRBV5-1 to TRBJ2-1; D could derive from TRBD1 or TRBD2 (6 bases each). The CDR3 loop spans 12 amino acids. Germline-derived CDR1 and CDR2 are SGHRS and YFSETQ. V was clipped by 6 bases and J by 15 bases, with 19 bases between them. In DNA, the CDR3 is TGCGCCAGCACTCGCCCGGGGGCGAGGCTGTTCTTC. It yields the protein CASTRPGARLFF.

V usage is TRBV5-1 and J usage is TRBJ1-2; TRBD1 aligns across 9 bases. Trimming removed 4 bases from V and 4 bases from J; junction bases left unmatched: 20. This CDR3 has 19 amino acids. CDR1 SGHRS and CDR2 YFSETQ come from the germline V gene. The CDR3 reads CASSLDGQGYPSTLYGYTF. DNA for the CDR3: TGCGCCAGCAGCCTGGACGGACAGGGGTATCCCTCCACACTCTATGGCTACACCTTC.

The rearrangement joins TRBV6-2 or TRBV6-3 to TRBJ1-2, with D maybe TRBD1 (5 bases). CDR1 is MNHEY, CDR2 SVGEGT, per germline. Deletions cut 5 bases from V and 6 bases from J, with 19 bases between. The CDR3 contains 15 residues. CDR3 DNA sequence: TGTGCCAGCAGTCCCCGTTTAGGGGCGCTAGATGGCTACACCTTC. This encodes CASSPRLGALDGYTF.

The chain uses TRBV2 and TRBJ2-5; D call uncertain. Germline CDR1 SNHLY, CDR2 FYNNEI. The V end was cut by 4 bases, the J end by 6 bases, with 15 bases between. The CDR3 has 14 amino acids. The CDR3 DNA sequence: TGTGCCAGCAGTGTCAACGGGCCGGGCCAGACCCAGTACTTC. Amino acid sequence: CASSVNGPGQTQYF.

The chain uses TRBV7-3 and TRBJ2-3; possible D gene TRBD1, 6 bases. The CDR3 runs 15 residues. V was shortened by 1 base and J by 1 base, with 9 bases between the two germline ends. Looked up from germline, CDR1 is SGHTA and CDR2 is FQGTGA. CDR3 sequence reads: CASSLRGRGTDTQYF. As DNA, the CDR3 is TGTGCCAGCAGCTTAAGGGGGCGGGGCACAGATACGCAGTATTTT.

This clonotype was detected a few times. J is TRBJ2-3 and V is TRBV9; 9 nucleotides align to TRBD2. Trimming took 0 bases from V and 5 from J; bases not matched to a gene: 7. Germline-derived CDR1 and CDR2 are SGDLS and YYNGEE. This CDR3 is built from 16 residues. The DNA of the CDR3 is TGTGCCAGCAGCGTAGTAGGCGGGGGGGCCGTAGATACGCAGTATTTT. This encodes CASSVVGGGAVDTQYF. The complete variable domain, with remaining parts taken from reference TRBV9 and TRBJ2-3, reads DSGVTQTPKHLITATGQRVTLRCSPRSGDLSVYWYQQSLDQGLQFLIQYYNGEERAKGNILERFSAQQFPDLHSELNLSSLELGDSALYFCASSVVGGGAVDTQYFGPGTRLTVL.

The CDR3 bases are TGTGCCAGCAGCCCGCGGGGACTACGGACAGGGCGAGAGACCCAGTACTTC. It yields the protein CASSPRGLRTGRETQYF. The chain is built from TRBV7-2 and TRBJ2-5; D may be TRBD1 (8 bases). The CDR3 is 17 amino acids. V dropped 5 bases and J dropped 4 bases, with 23 bases sitting between them. The germline V gene encodes CDR1 SGHTA and CDR2 FQGNSA.

This clonotype was counted between two and nine times. The chain employs TRBV11-2 and TRBJ2-3; no clear D gene. This CDR3 comprises 16 residues. The germline CDR1 and CDR2 sequences are SGHAT and FQNNGV. V shed 6 bases and J shed 0 bases, with 16 bases lying between them. CDR3 nucleotide sequence: TGTGCCAGCAGGTATACGGGCAGGACCAGCACAGATACGCAGTATTTT. The encoded protein is CASRYTGRTSTDTQYF. The full variable domain, completed using reference TRBV11-2 and TRBJ2-3, is EAGVAQSPRYKIIEKRQSVAFWCNPISGHATLYWYQQILGQGPKLLIQFQNNGVVDDSQLPKDRFSAERLKGVDSTLKIQPAKLEDSAVYLCASRYTGRTSTDTQYFGPGTRLTVL.

This chain joins TRBV6-2 or TRBV6-3 and TRBJ1-2; D is undetermined. The CDR3 has 13 residues. Looked up from germline, CDR1 is MNHEY and CDR2 is SVGEGT. V dropped 0 bases and J dropped 3 bases, with 5 bases sitting between them. As DNA, the CDR3 is TGTGCCAGCAGTTACTCCAATTACTATGGCTACACCTTC. Translating it yields CASSYSNYYGYTF.

The rearrangement links TRBV5-6 to TRBJ1-2; 7 bases match TRBD1. After removal of 3 bases from V and 4 bases from J, the junction contained 6 bases not matched to a gene. There are 14 residues in the CDR3. Germline lookup yields CDR1 SGHDT and CDR2 YYEEEE. The CDR3, as DNA: TGTGCCAGCAGCTATCCCGGGACAGCCTATGGCTACACCTTC. Its translation: CASSYPGTAYGYTF.